These 25 T cell receptor beta chains originate from one sample sequenced in a study of blood T cell repertoires in COVID-19. Method: immunoSEQ multiplex PCR; TCRdb's copy keeps in-frame clones and lacks some. The data show about 73,000 clones, roughly 88% seen once. Specimen: peripheral blood. The receptors derive from a man at least 80 years old with active or convalescent COVID-19.

This rearrangement joins TRBV28 to TRBJ1-2; TRBD1 aligns across 7 bases. Germline V gene lookup returns CDR1 MDHEN and CDR2 SYDVKM. With 6 bases clipped from V and 3 bases from J, the junction kept 4 bases outside the gene matches. This CDR3 is 13 amino acids long. The CDR3 is CASSPGTDYGYTF. The DNA of the CDR3 is TGTGCCAGCAGCCCCGGGACAGACTATGGCTACACCTTC.

The rearrangement uses TRBV7-9 and TRBJ2-7; 9 nucleotides agree with TRBD2. Germline-derived CDR1 and CDR2 are SEHNR and FQNEAQ (reference sequence). CDR3 size: 17 residues. After removal of 5 bases from V and 5 bases from J, the junction contained 16 bases not matched to a gene. The DNA for the CDR3 is TGTGCCAGCAGCCCCGGGGTAGCGGGAGATCTTGCTGACGAGCAGTACTTC. Its translation is CASSPGVAGDLADEQYF.

The chain joins TRBV11-3 to TRBJ2-3; the match to TRBD2 covers 8 bases. The V segment lost 6 bases and the J segment 1 base; nucleotides outside the gene matches: 9. The length of the CDR3 is 16 residues. Germline-derived CDR1 and CDR2 are SGHNT and YENEEA. CDR3 sequence (DNA): TGTGCCAGCAGTTTCTCCCGGGGGGGAGGCACAGATACGCAGTATTTT. This sequence encodes CASSFSRGGGTDTQYF. The whole variable domain, filled in from reference TRBV11-3 and TRBJ2-3, reads EAGVVQSPRYKIIEKKQPVAFWCNPISGHNTLYWYLQNLGQGPELLIRYENEEAVDDSQLPKDRFSAERLKGVDSTLKIQPAELGDSAVYLCASSFSRGGGTDTQYFGPGTRLTVL.

This clone was seen more than once but under ten times. V is TRBV28 and J is TRBJ1-2; unclear D gene. The CDR3 covers 12 residues. CDR1 is MDHEN and CDR2 is SYDVKM in the germline V gene. The V and J ends lost 11 bases and 4 bases respectively, with 14 bases between them. The DNA of the CDR3 is TGTGCCGCACTATTAATCCCCTATGGCTACACCTTC. Encoded protein: CAALLIPYGYTF.

The gene calls are TRBV15 and TRBJ1-2; D call uncertain. CDR1 and CDR2 (germline): LNHNV, YYDKDF (reference sequence). The CDR3 is 15 amino acids. V was pared by 0 bases and J by 3 bases, with 11 bases between. Here the CDR3 reads CATSRDPRQYYGYTF. The CDR3 coding sequence is TGTGCCACCAGCAGAGATCCGCGGCAATACTATGGCTACACCTTC.

The rearrangement links TRBV5-1 to TRBJ1-4, with D possibly being TRBD1 (5 bases). The germline gives CDR1 SGHRS, CDR2 YFSETQ. The CDR3 totals 15 residues. The germline V and J ends were trimmed by 0 bases and 7 bases, with 13 bases remaining between them. CDR3 bases: TGCGCCAGCAGCTTGGCCGGTCAGGGAAGTGAAAAACTGTTTTTT. Amino acids: CASSLAGQGSEKLFF.

The rearrangement joins TRBV19 to TRBJ2-5, with D possibly matching TRBD2 (5 bases). The CDR3 sequence is 15 residues long. Trimming took off 6 bases at V and 1 base at J, with 15 bases between the two ends. Germline loops: CDR1 LNHDA, CDR2 SQIVND (reference sequence). The CDR3 loop is CASSPGSGSQETQYF. As DNA, the CDR3 is TGTGCCAGTAGCCCTGGGTCGGGGTCCCAAGAGACCCAGTACTTC.

The CDR3 here is CASSKVKEGQDLMNTEAFF. CDR3 nucleotides: TGTGCCAGCAGCAAAGTCAAAGAGGGACAGGACCTCATGAACACTGAAGCTTTCTTT. The rearrangement uses TRBV21-1 and TRBJ1-1; the D segment call TRBD1 is taken from the table without a DNA check. TRBV21-1 is noted as a pseudogene. The CDR3 spans 19 residues.

The J gene is TRBJ1-6, the V gene TRBV6-2 or TRBV6-3; possible D gene TRBD1, 5 bases. Germline-derived CDR1 and CDR2 are MNHEY and SVGEGT. This CDR3 comprises 14 residues. Trimming removed 3 bases from V and 11 bases from J, with 14 bases in between. This chain's CDR3 is CASSYSRTWAPLHF. CDR3 coding DNA: TGTGCCAGCAGTTATTCGCGGACATGGGCACCCCTCCACTTT.

The V and J genes are TRBV4-1 and TRBJ1-1; 9 nucleotides match TRBD1. The CDR3 consists of 14 residues. Trimming at V came to 4 bases and at J to 0 bases, leaving 0 bases not matched to a gene. Per the germline V gene, CDR1 is MGHRA and CDR2 is YSYEKL. The CDR3 bases are TGCGCCAGCAGCCGGGACAGGGTGAACACTGAAGCTTTCTTT. Amino acid sequence: CASSRDRVNTEAFF.

The rearrangement joins TRBV11-2 to TRBJ2-2, with TRBD1 matching over 10 bases. Trimming removed 6 bases from V and 5 bases from J; junction bases left unmatched: 9. The germline CDR1 and CDR2 sequences are SGHAT and FQNNGV. The CDR3 is made up of 16 amino acids. CDR3 in amino acids: CASSSPGQGSTGELFF. CDR3 sequence (DNA): TGTGCCAGCAGTTCCCCGGGACAGGGGTCGACCGGGGAGCTGTTTTTT.

This clone showed up just once. The CDR3: CASSLTTRSGELFF. The CDR3 DNA reads TGTGCCAGCAGCCTGACGACTAGATCCGGGGAGCTGTTTTTT. The chain links TRBV7-6 to TRBJ2-2, with D perhaps matching TRBD2 (6 bases). Germline CDR1 reads SGHVS; CDR2 reads FNYEAQ. This CDR3 contains 14 residues. The germline V and J ends were trimmed by 5 bases and 6 bases, with 13 bases remaining between them.

Of note for this clone: The junction does not match germline at one end; this may be a read error. The chain joins TRBV27 to TRBJ2-1; TRBD2 matches 12 bases. This CDR3 spans 14 amino acids. Per the germline V gene, CDR1 is MNHEY and CDR2 is SMNVEV (reference sequence). CDR3 residues: CASSLSFASGRAVF. DNA for the CDR3: TGTGCCAGCAGTTTATCGTTCGCTAGCGGGAGGGCCGTCTTC.

The chain employs TRBV6-6 and TRBJ2-5; maybe TRBD1 (6 bases). This CDR3 spans 13 amino acids. Trimming cost V 6 bases and J 7 bases, with 15 bases left between them. The germline CDR1 and CDR2 sequences are MNHNY and SVGAGI (reference sequence). The CDR3 bases are TGTGCCAGCAGCGAACAGGGTTTGTTGACCCAGTACTTC. Its translation: CASSEQGLLTQYF.

The rearrangement links TRBV9 to TRBJ2-2; 7 bases align to TRBD2. Germline loops: CDR1 SGDLS, CDR2 YYNGEE. Trimming took 0 bases from V and 2 from J; bases not matched to a gene: 1. The CDR3 extends over 15 amino acids. The CDR3 nucleotides read TGTGCCAGCAGCGTAGGGGACTACAACACCGGGGAGCTGTTTTTT. Amino acid sequence: CASSVGDYNTGELFF.

In its sample, this clone was seen once. This chain uses TRBV19 with TRBJ2-1; TRBD1 matches 11 bases. V shed 4 bases and J 6 bases; nucleotides not matched to a gene: 5. Germline V gives CDR1 LNHDA, CDR2 SQIVND (reference sequence). This CDR3 comprises 15 residues. Written as DNA, the CDR3 is TGTGCCAGTAGTAGGGACAGGGGGACTGGCAATGAGCAGTTCTTC. Amino acids: CASSRDRGTGNEQFF.

This sequence joins TRBV19 and TRBJ1-3; D possibly corresponds to TRBD1 (6 bases). This CDR3 is built from 12 residues. Per germline, CDR1 LNHDA and CDR2 SQIVND (reference sequence). The V end was cut by 6 bases, the J end by 5 bases, with 8 bases between. The CDR3 region is CASSGQRNTIYF. In DNA, the CDR3 is TGTGCCAGTAGCGGACAGAGAAACACCATATATTTT.

The V gene is TRBV3-1 (or the pseudogene TRBV3-2), the J gene TRBJ2-5, with 7 bases that match TRBD1. The CDR3 sequence is 15 residues long. CDR1 LGHDT and CDR2 YNNKEL come from the germline V gene (reference sequence). Trimming cost V 8 bases and J 3 bases; bases outside gene matches: 12. The CDR3 DNA follows: TGTGCCAGCCGGACGAGGGGGCGTTCAGAAGAGACCCAGTACTTC. Translated, it gives CASRTRGRSEETQYF.

The table lists this clone with a few counts. The chain uses TRBV10-1 and TRBJ2-1; the D gene is possibly TRBD2 (5 bases). The germline V gene encodes CDR1 WNHNN and CDR2 SYGVQD (reference sequence). The CDR3 is 16 residues long. V was shortened by 5 bases and J by 0 bases, with 14 bases between the two germline ends. CDR3 DNA: TGCGCCAGCAGTCAAGACCGGGAATACTCCTACAATGAGCAGTTCTTC. It translates to CASSQDREYSYNEQFF.

The chain recombines TRBV28 with TRBJ1-2; no reliable D call. The CDR3 covers 12 residues. The germline V and J ends were trimmed by 3 bases and 5 bases, with 7 bases remaining between them. Germline CDR1 is MDHEN and CDR2 is SYDVKM. The CDR3 loop is CASSFSGYGYTF. CDR3 nucleotides: TGTGCCAGCAGTTTCTCGGGATATGGCTACACCTTC.

The V and J genes are TRBV30 and TRBJ1-1; D is unclear. The germline V and J ends were trimmed by 0 bases and 0 bases, with 5 bases remaining between them. The CDR3 contains 13 residues. Germline values: CDR1 GTSNPN, CDR2 SVGIG (reference sequence). The CDR3 nucleotides are TGTGCCTGGAGTGTAGAGGTGAACACTGAAGCTTTCTTT. This translates into CAWSVEVNTEAFF.

This clone was counted only a few times. V is TRBV6-5 and J is TRBJ1-2, with TRBD1 matching over 8 bases. With 6 bases clipped from V and 4 bases from J, the junction kept 10 bases outside the gene matches. CDR3 length: 15 amino acids. Germline CDR1 and CDR2: MNHEY and SVGAGI. Written as DNA, the CDR3 is TGTGCCAGCAGCCCCCTACGGGACAGGCTCTATGGCTACACCTTC. This gives the protein CASSPLRDRLYGYTF.

The gene calls are TRBV5-1 and TRBJ2-2, with TRBD2 matching 10 bases. The CDR3 consists of 15 residues. The V gene end was trimmed by 4 bases and the J gene end by 5 bases; junction bases not matched to a gene: 5. CDR1 is SGHRS and CDR2 is YFSETQ in the germline V gene. CDR3 coding DNA: TGCGCCAGCAGCCCCACTAGCGGGACTACCGGGGAGCTGTTTTTT. Protein sequence: CASSPTSGTTGELFF.

J is TRBJ2-6 and V is TRBV3-1 (or the pseudogene TRBV3-2); D gene ambiguous. Germline loops: CDR1 LGHDT, CDR2 YNNKEL (reference sequence). The length of the CDR3 is 19 residues. V was trimmed by 0 bases and J by 0 bases, leaving 15 bases between them. CDR3 region: CASSQDIPVLSSGANVLTF. CDR3 sequence (DNA): TGTGCCAGCAGCCAAGATATTCCCGTTCTTAGCTCTGGGGCCAACGTCCTGACTTTC.

The chain is built from TRBV6-6 and TRBJ2-1, with TRBD2 matching 8 bases. From germline, CDR1 is MNHNY and CDR2 SVGAGI (reference sequence). CDR3 length equals 13 residues. V lost 2 bases, J lost 8 bases, and 2 bases stayed unmatched. The CDR3 sequence: CASSYRTSHEQFF. CDR3 nucleotide sequence: TGTGCCAGCAGTTACCGGACTAGCCATGAGCAGTTCTTC.